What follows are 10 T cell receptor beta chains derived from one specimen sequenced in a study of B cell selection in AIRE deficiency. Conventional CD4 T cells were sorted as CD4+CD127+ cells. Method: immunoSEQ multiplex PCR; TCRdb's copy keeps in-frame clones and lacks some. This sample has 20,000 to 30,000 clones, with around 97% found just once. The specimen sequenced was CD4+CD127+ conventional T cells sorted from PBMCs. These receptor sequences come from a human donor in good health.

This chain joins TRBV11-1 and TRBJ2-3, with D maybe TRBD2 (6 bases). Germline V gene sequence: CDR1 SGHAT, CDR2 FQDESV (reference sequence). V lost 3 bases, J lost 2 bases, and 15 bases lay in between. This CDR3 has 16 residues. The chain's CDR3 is CASSFGAGLYTDTQYF. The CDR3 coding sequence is TGTGCCAGCAGCTTTGGAGCGGGCCTCTACACAGATACGCAGTATTTT.

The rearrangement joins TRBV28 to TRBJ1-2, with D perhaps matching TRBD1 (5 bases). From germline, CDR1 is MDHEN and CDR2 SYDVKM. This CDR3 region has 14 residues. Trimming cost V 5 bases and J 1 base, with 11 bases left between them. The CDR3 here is CASSTGRLNYGYTF. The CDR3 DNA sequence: TGTGCCAGCAGTACGGGACGTCTTAACTATGGCTACACCTTC.

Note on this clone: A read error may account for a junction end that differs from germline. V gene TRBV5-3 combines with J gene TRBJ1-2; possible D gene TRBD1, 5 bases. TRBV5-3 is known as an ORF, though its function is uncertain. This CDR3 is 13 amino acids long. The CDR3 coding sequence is TGTGCCAGCAGCTTGGTTTTTGGGGACGGCTACACCTTC. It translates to CASSLVFGDGYTF.

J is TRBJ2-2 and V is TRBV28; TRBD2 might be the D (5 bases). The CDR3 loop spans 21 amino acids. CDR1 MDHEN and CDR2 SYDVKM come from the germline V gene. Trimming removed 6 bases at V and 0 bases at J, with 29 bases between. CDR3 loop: CASSFSTGRWRARSNTGELFF. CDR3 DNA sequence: TGTGCCAGCAGCTTCTCGACCGGTCGGTGGCGGGCCCGCTCGAACACCGGGGAGCTGTTTTTT.

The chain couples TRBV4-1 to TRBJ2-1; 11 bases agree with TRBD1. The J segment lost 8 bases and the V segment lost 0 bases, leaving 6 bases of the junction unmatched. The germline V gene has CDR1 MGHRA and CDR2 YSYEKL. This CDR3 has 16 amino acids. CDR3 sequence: CASSQEWTGGSDEQFF. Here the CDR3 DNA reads TGCGCCAGCAGCCAAGAGTGGACAGGGGGCTCGGATGAGCAGTTCTTC.

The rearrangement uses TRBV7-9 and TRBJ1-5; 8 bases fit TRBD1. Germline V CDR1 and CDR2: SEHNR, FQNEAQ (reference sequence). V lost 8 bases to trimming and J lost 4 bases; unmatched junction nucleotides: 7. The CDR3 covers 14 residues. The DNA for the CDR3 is TGTGCCAGCGGACCCGGGACAGGTAATCAGCCCCAGCATTTT. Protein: CASGPGTGNQPQHF.

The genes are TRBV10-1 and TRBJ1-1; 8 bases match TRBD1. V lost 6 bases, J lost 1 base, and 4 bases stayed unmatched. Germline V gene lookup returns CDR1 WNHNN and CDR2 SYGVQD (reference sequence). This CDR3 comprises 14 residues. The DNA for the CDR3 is TGCGCCAGCAGACCCGGGACAGGGAACACTGAAGCTTTCTTT. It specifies CASRPGTGNTEAFF.

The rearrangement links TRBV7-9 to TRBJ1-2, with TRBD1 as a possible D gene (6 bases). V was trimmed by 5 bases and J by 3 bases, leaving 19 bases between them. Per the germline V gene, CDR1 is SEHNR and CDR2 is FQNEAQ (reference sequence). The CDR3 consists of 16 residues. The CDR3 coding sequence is TGTGCCAGCAGCCCCGGGACGGGGGCGTCGGACTATGGCTACACCTTC. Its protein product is CASSPGTGASDYGYTF.

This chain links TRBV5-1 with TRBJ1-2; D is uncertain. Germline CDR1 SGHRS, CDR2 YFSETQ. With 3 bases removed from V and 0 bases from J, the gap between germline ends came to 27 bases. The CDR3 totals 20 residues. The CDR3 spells CASSSRRTVVVPHTNYGYTF. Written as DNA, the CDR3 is TGCGCCAGCAGCTCACGTCGTACGGTAGTGGTTCCCCATACTAACTATGGCTACACCTTC. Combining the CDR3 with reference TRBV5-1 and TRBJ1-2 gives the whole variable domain KAGVTQTPRYLIKTRGQQVTLSCSPISGHRSVSWYQQTPGQGLQFLFEYFSETQRNKGNFPGRFSGRQFSNSRSEMNVSTLELGDSALYLCASSSRRTVVVPHTNYGYTFGSGTRLTVV.

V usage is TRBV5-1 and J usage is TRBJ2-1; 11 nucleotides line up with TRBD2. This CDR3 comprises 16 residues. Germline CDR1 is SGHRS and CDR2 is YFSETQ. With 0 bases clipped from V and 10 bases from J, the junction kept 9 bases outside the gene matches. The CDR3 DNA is TGCGCCAGCAGCTTGGTTCCAACTAGCGGGAGTCAGGAGCAGTTCTTC. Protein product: CASSLVPTSGSQEQFF. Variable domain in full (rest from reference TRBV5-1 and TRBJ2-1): KAGVTQTPRYLIKTRGQQVTLSCSPISGHRSVSWYQQTPGQGLQFLFEYFSETQRNKGNFPGRFSGRQFSNSRSEMNVSTLELGDSALYLCASSLVPTSGSQEQFFGPGTRLTVL.